This T cell receptor beta chain was sequenced in a study of cytomegalovirus exposure and HLA in healthy donors. Study overall: In an earlier analysis, around 120 million unique TCR beta sequences were found from some 200 million T cells. The study's findings and limits: Researchers reportedly found TCR beta sequences accurately predicted most subjects' HLA-A and HLA-B alleles. Later analysis identified over 15,000 TCR beta sequences associated with HLA alleles, using a false discovery rate threshold of 0.05. Most TCR sequences were rare, but some public TCRs occurred in many donors.

Looked up from germline, CDR1 is SEHNR and CDR2 is FQNEAQ (reference sequence). The CDR3 extends over 16 amino acids. Use of 60 Vbeta and 13 Jbeta primers characterized the PCR. Here immunoSEQ multiplex PCR was the method, and the copy in TCRdb shows in-frame clones only, minus some. In the table there are around 65,000 clones, 60% to 70% of which are singletons. Turning to this clone: Its antigen remains unknown. Germline and junction disagree at one end, which may indicate a read error.

The sequencing sample was made of PBMCs. The sequence was obtained from a middle-aged man in good health and CMV-seropositive. This chain connects TRBV7-9 to TRBJ1-4; D is undetermined. The CDR3 region is CSSSLNLPGGAEKLFF. CDR3 nucleotides: TGTTCCAGCAGCTTAAATTTACCAGGAGGTGCTGAAAAACTGTTTTTT.